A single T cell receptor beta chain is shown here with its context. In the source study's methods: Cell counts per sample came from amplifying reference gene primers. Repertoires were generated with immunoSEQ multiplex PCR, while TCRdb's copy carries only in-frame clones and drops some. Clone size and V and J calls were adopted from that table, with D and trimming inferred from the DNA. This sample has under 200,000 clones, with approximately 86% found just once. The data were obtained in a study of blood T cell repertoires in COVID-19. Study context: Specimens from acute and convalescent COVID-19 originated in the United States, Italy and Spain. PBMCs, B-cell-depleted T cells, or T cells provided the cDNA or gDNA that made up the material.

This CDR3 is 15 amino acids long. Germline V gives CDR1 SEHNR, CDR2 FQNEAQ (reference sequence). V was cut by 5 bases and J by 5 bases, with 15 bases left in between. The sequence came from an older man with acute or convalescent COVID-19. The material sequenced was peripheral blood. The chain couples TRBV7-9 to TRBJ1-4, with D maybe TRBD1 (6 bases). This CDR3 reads CASSVRGAWNEKLFF. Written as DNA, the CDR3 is TGTGCCAGCAGCGTGCGGGGGGCATGGAATGAAAAACTGTTTTTT.